A single sample is the source of the 25 T cell receptor beta chains below, sequenced in a study of T cells in pancreatic ductal adenocarcinoma. No neoadjuvant therapy was given to the selected pancreatic ductal adenocarcinoma patients before their surgery. Measured with immunoSEQ multiplex PCR; TCRdb has only the in-frame clones, and not every one. The repertoire has around 100,000 clones, roughly 96% of them found once; the top ten carry roughly 3.1%. Sequencing input: PBMCs. All receptors derive from a human donor with pancreatic ductal adenocarcinoma.

The rearrangement links TRBV2 to TRBJ2-5, with 10 bases that match TRBD2. The V and J ends lost 4 bases and 7 bases, in that order; junction bases with no gene match: 6. Germline V CDR1 and CDR2: SNHLY, FYNNEI. The CDR3 contains 14 residues. CDR3 nucleotide sequence: TGTGCCAGCAGTGGTGGTAGCGGGAGGTGGACCCAGTACTTC. Translation: CASSGGSGRWTQYF.

J is TRBJ2-1 and V is TRBV6-5; possible D gene TRBD1, 5 bases. CDR3 size: 15 residues. V was clipped by 4 bases and J by 7 bases, with 17 bases between them. The germline V gene has CDR1 MNHEY and CDR2 SVGAGI. The CDR3 coding sequence is TGTGCCAGCAGTTTTTCCGGAGCAGGGAAGAATGAGCAGTTCTTC. Translated: CASSFSGAGKNEQFF.

The chain carries TRBV7-2 and TRBJ1-2; possible D gene TRBD1, 5 bases. Between the trimmed V and J ends, which lost 5 bases and 2 bases, there was a span of 12 bases. The CDR3 consists of 14 residues. CDR1 and CDR2 (germline): SGHTA, FQGNSA. This CDR3 is CASSQRQSNYGYTF. The CDR3 nucleotides are TGTGCCAGCAGCCAAAGACAGAGCAACTATGGCTACACCTTC.

This rearrangement joins TRBV7-9 to TRBJ1-1; D is unresolved. Germline loops: CDR1 SEHNR, CDR2 FQNEAQ (reference sequence). Trimming took 2 bases from V and 5 from J, leaving 9 bases between them. This CDR3 region has 13 residues. DNA of the CDR3: TGTGCCAGCAGCTTATTAGAGGAAACTGAAGCTTTCTTT. It specifies CASSLLEETEAFF.

This chain links TRBV7-6 with TRBJ1-2, with 12 bases lining up with TRBD1. The germline CDR1 and CDR2 sequences are SGHVS and FNYEAQ. After removal of 3 bases from V and 7 bases from J, the junction contained 3 bases not matched to a gene. This CDR3 has 14 residues. The CDR3 loop is CASSLGQGAGGYTF. CDR3 coding DNA: TGTGCCAGCAGCTTGGGACAGGGGGCGGGTGGCTACACCTTC.

The rearrangement joins TRBV27 to TRBJ2-7, with 10 nucleotides matching TRBD1. The V segment lost 5 bases and the J segment 5 bases; nucleotides outside the gene matches: 12. CDR3 length: 16 amino acids. Germline loops: CDR1 MNHEY, CDR2 SMNVEV (reference sequence). CDR3 in DNA: TGTGCCAGCAGTCCCTTACCGCCGGGACAGGGGAACGAGCAGTACTTC. Translated, it gives CASSPLPPGQGNEQYF.

A single count supports this clone. The chain employs TRBV19 and TRBJ2-2, with D possibly matching TRBD2 (6 bases). The length of the CDR3 is 14 residues. Germline CDR1 and CDR2: LNHDA and SQIVND (reference sequence). V was clipped by 3 bases and J by 4 bases, with 9 bases between them. CDR3 protein: CASSIGRGTGELFF. The DNA for the CDR3 is TGTGCCAGTAGTATCGGGCGGGGCACCGGGGAGCTGTTTTTT.

The chain recombines TRBV29-1 with TRBJ2-1; 12 nucleotides align to TRBD2. From germline, CDR1 is SQVTM and CDR2 ANQGSEA. Unmatched junction bases numbered 7, after V lost 4 bases and J lost 0 bases. This CDR3 spans 17 amino acids. DNA of the CDR3: TGCAGCGTTGCGGGACTAGCGGGCCAGAGCTCCTACAATGAGCAGTTCTTC. This codes for CSVAGLAGQSSYNEQFF.

V and J are TRBV10-2 and TRBJ2-1, with 9 bases matching TRBD2. Germline assignment: CDR1 WSHSY and CDR2 SAAADI. The CDR3 loop spans 14 amino acids. V trimming: 9 bases; J trimming: 6 bases; junction bases outside the gene matches: 9. The CDR3 DNA follows: TGCGCCAGTATCCCCGGGACTAGCTCCAATGAGCAGTTCTTC. Encoded protein: CASIPGTSSNEQFF.

This chain links TRBV28 with TRBJ2-7; 9 nucleotides agree with TRBD1. Germline trimming cut 6 bases from V and 5 bases from J; bases unmatched to any gene: 11. The germline V gene encodes CDR1 MDHEN and CDR2 SYDVKM. The CDR3 runs 15 residues. CDR3 in DNA: TGTGCCAGCAGATCCTTGGGACAGGGAAGAGACGAGCAGTACTTC. It is translated as CASRSLGQGRDEQYF.

This clone came up once. The rearrangement links TRBV7-9 to TRBJ2-1; tentatively, D is TRBD1 (5 bases). This CDR3 contains 14 residues. Trimming removed 3 bases at V and 7 bases at J, with 13 bases between. Germline CDR1 is SEHNR and CDR2 is FQNEAQ (reference sequence). The DNA for the CDR3 is TGTGCCAGCAGCTTCGTAGGGCCAGGGAATGAGCAGTTCTTC. The encoded protein is CASSFVGPGNEQFF.

V usage is TRBV9 and J usage is TRBJ1-4; D is uncertain. This CDR3 comprises 13 residues. Trimming cost V 2 bases and J 6 bases, with 8 bases left between them. Per germline, CDR1 SGDLS and CDR2 YYNGEE. The CDR3 spells CASSVGQDEKLFF. Written as DNA, the CDR3 is TGTGCCAGCAGCGTGGGCCAGGATGAAAAACTGTTTTTT.

CDR3 coding DNA: TGTGCCTGGACCCAAGGGACTAGCGGGATATACAATGAGCAGTTCTTC. It specifies CAWTQGTSGIYNEQFF. The chain links TRBV30 to TRBJ2-1; 13 bases match TRBD2. The CDR3 runs 16 residues. CDR1 GTSNPN and CDR2 SVGIG come from the germline V gene (reference sequence). Trimming cost V 4 bases and J 4 bases; bases outside gene matches: 7.

The chain joins TRBV6-6 to TRBJ1-5; D call uncertain. The germline V and J ends were trimmed by 7 bases and 9 bases, with 13 bases remaining between them. The V gene's germline CDR1 is MNHNY and CDR2 SVGAGI (reference sequence). This CDR3 spans 12 amino acids. CDR3: CASTLGEGPQHF. CDR3 coding DNA: TGTGCCAGCACCTTAGGTGAGGGGCCCCAGCATTTT.

The chain links TRBV2 to TRBJ2-7; D is possibly TRBD2 (6 bases). The V and J ends lost 7 bases and 0 bases respectively, with 16 bases between them. Germline V CDR1 and CDR2: SNHLY, FYNNEI. CDR3 length: 15 amino acids. CDR3 bases: TGTGCCAGCATCGGAGGAGGGGCAGCCTCCTACGAGCAGTACTTC. Translating gives CASIGGGAASYEQYF.

This chain joins TRBV18 and TRBJ2-1; D is uncertain. Germline lookup yields CDR1 KGHSH and CDR2 LQKENI. Trimming removed 3 bases at V and 0 bases at J, with 6 bases between. This CDR3 has 14 residues. As DNA, the CDR3 is TGTGCCAGCTCACCGGCAAGCTCCTACAATGAGCAGTTCTTC. This encodes CASSPASSYNEQFF.

V usage is TRBV7-2 and J usage is TRBJ2-1, with 7 bases fitting TRBD2. The trim removed 0 bases at V and 8 bases at J, leaving 7 bases unmatched. There are 15 residues in the CDR3. In germline, CDR1 is SGHTA, CDR2 FQGNSA. The CDR3 DNA sequence: TGTGCCAGCAGCTTAGCTGGGGGGAGGGCCTATGAGCAGTTCTTC. Translation: CASSLAGGRAYEQFF.

The chain couples TRBV7-2 to TRBJ1-2, with TRBD1 identical over 7 bases. The CDR3 has 13 residues. Germline V lookup: CDR1 SGHTA, CDR2 FQGNSA. J was trimmed by 8 bases and V by 5 bases; bases with no gene match: 8. CDR3 sequence reads: CASSPQGMGGYTF. The CDR3 DNA is TGTGCCAGCAGCCCACAGGGGATGGGCGGCTACACCTTC.

The rearrangement links TRBV9 to TRBJ2-3; TRBD2 agrees at 12 bases. The CDR3 is 16 amino acids. Germline trimming cut 4 bases from V and 5 bases from J; bases unmatched to any gene: 8. Germline V gene data show CDR1 as SGDLS and CDR2 as YYNGEE. The CDR3 nucleotides are TGTGCCAGCAGCACCCTAGCGGGAGGGCCTTTAGATACGCAGTATTTT. It codes for CASSTLAGGPLDTQYF.

The rearrangement joins TRBV5-1 to TRBJ2-3, with TRBD2 matching 10 bases. Germline V gene sequence: CDR1 SGHRS, CDR2 YFSETQ. This CDR3 spans 18 amino acids. V gave up 0 bases and J gave up 2 bases; unmatched junction bases: 9. In nucleotides, the CDR3 is TGCGCCAGCAGCTTGGAAGGGACTAGCGTTTTAAACACAGATACGCAGTATTTT. Its protein is CASSLEGTSVLNTDTQYF.

The chain has TRBV28 and TRBJ1-5; no clear D. This CDR3 spans 14 amino acids. In germline, CDR1 is MDHEN, CDR2 SYDVKM. V lost 5 bases and J lost 3, with 11 bases in between. In nucleotides, the CDR3 is TGTGCCAGCAGTACCTGGCAGGACAATCAGCCCCAGCATTTT. It encodes CASSTWQDNQPQHF.

This sequence joins TRBV6-5 and TRBJ2-7; 9 bases are shared with TRBD1. Trimming at V came to 7 bases and at J to 5 bases, leaving 3 bases not matched to a gene. The germline V gene has CDR1 MNHEY and CDR2 SVGAGI. This CDR3 contains 12 residues. The DNA for the CDR3 is TGTGCCAGCAAACAGGGGGCCAACGAGCAGTACTTC. Protein product: CASKQGANEQYF.

The rearrangement joins TRBV5-8 to TRBJ2-2; 13 nucleotides align to TRBD2. This CDR3 comprises 16 residues. Germline CDR1 reads SGHTS; CDR2 reads YDEGEE. Trimming removed 5 bases from V and 5 bases from J; junction bases left unmatched: 6. In DNA, the CDR3 is TGTGCCAGCAGATTACGGACTAGCGGGAGTACCGGGGAGCTGTTTTTT. Translating it yields CASRLRTSGSTGELFF.

The table lists this clone with a few counts. The genes are TRBV7-8 and TRBJ1-2; D gene uncertain. The CDR3 length is 13 residues. V was pared by 5 bases and J by 7 bases, with 14 bases between. Per germline, CDR1 SGHVS and CDR2 FQNEAQ. The CDR3 protein is CASSPLREGGYTF. The DNA for the CDR3 is TGTGCCAGCAGCCCCCTTCGTGAGGGTGGCTACACCTTC.

The chain joins TRBV18 to TRBJ2-3; 7 bases line up with TRBD2. Trimming removed 2 bases from V and 3 bases from J; junction bases left unmatched: 5. This CDR3 comprises 15 residues. Germline V lookup: CDR1 KGHSH, CDR2 LQKENI. CDR3 residues: CASSPREGSTDTQYF. The CDR3 nucleotides read TGTGCCAGCTCACCAAGGGAGGGGTCGACAGATACGCAGTATTTT.